This T cell receptor (beta chain) comes out of a study of PD-L1 blockade in urothelial cancer. General observations from the study: Pretreatment TCR clonality in blood under the median foretold superior survival.

Described time point: pretreatment peripheral blood. The J segment lost 7 bases and the V segment lost 4 bases, leaving 11 bases of the junction unmatched. The CDR3 is 15 residues long. Germline V gives CDR1 SGHRS, CDR2 YFSETQ. Method: immunoSEQ multiplex PCR; TCRdb's copy keeps in-frame clones and lacks some. The table has fewer than 60,000 clones, under 90% seen once; the top ten hold approximately 3%. Regarding this clone: Its antigen is unidentified.

The V and J genes are TRBV5-1 and TRBJ2-1, with 7 bases fitting TRBD1. The material was PBMCs, obtained around atezolizumab (anti-PD-L1) treatment. The origin of this receptor is a man aged 70-80 years with urothelial cancer. The chain's CDR3 is CASSVQGTLGNEQFF. In DNA, the CDR3 is TGCGCCAGCAGCGTACAGGGGACCCTAGGGAATGAGCAGTTCTTC.